This record looks at one TCR beta chain sequence and its context. 60 Vbeta and 13 Jbeta primers were used in PCR. Here immunoSEQ multiplex PCR was the method, and the copy in TCRdb shows in-frame clones only, minus some. The top ten hold 1.5% to 2% of the sample, which has about 59,000 clones, 83% seen once. The CDR3 extends over 14 amino acids. V was pared by 3 bases and J by 10 bases, with 13 bases between. CDR1 and CDR2 (germline): MNHEY, SMNVEV (reference sequence). The data stem from a study of cytomegalovirus exposure and HLA in healthy donors. The TCR sequence derives from a human donor in good health. The sequenced sample consisted of PBMCs. The V gene is TRBV27, the J gene TRBJ1-6, with TRBD1 as a possible D gene (5 bases). Written as DNA, the CDR3 is TGTGCCAGCAGTTTTCAGGGAAGCGACTCACCCCTCCACTTT. Protein: CASSFQGSDSPLHF.